These T cell receptor beta chains were read from a single sample in a study of shared T cell receptors in the human thymus. Using immunoSEQ multiplex PCR, the repertoire was profiled, and TCRdb retains in-frame clones only, with some absent. The data hold some 660,000 clones, with more than 70% observed a single time. This sample also belongs to another study, concerning human thymus T cells.

Sequencing was carried out using thymocytes. The receptors were gathered from a boy under two years old with a congenital heart defect. Each CDR3 is given with its conserved first and last residue.

CDR3	length	V	J
CASRPGRDEQFF	12	TRBV25-1	TRBJ2-1
CASSVQGENTEAFF	14	TRBV5-1	TRBJ1-1
CASSLGGRRNEQFF	14	TRBV7-6	TRBJ2-1
CASSLVQSAGELFF	14	TRBV5-4	TRBJ2-2
CASSLRQGDSYEQYF	15	TRBV4-3	TRBJ2-7
CATGLARPYEQYF	13	TRBV2	TRBJ2-7
CASSLALTEPSGANVLTF	18	TRBV5-6	TRBJ2-6
CASSQDRATDTQYF	14	TRBV4-1	TRBJ2-3
CASSMEPGQGYEQYF	15	TRBV19	TRBJ2-7
CASGRQGMEGYTF	13	TRBV6-5	TRBJ1-2
CASRQGREGYEQYF	14	TRBV28	TRBJ2-7
CASSHILAGGDAYEQYF	17	TRBV4-3	TRBJ2-7
CASRSVTGQPNYGYTF	16	TRBV2	TRBJ1-2
CASSTTGLAEETQYF	15	TRBV28	TRBJ2-5
CASSTRQETQYF	12	TRBV19	TRBJ2-5
CSVISGSYNEQFF	13	TRBV29-1	TRBJ2-1
CASSSGSSGGAYYEQYF	17	TRBV7-8	TRBJ2-7
CASSLFSWYEQYF	13	TRBV7-9	TRBJ2-7
CASSPGPRTNYGYTF	15	TRBV7-6	TRBJ1-2